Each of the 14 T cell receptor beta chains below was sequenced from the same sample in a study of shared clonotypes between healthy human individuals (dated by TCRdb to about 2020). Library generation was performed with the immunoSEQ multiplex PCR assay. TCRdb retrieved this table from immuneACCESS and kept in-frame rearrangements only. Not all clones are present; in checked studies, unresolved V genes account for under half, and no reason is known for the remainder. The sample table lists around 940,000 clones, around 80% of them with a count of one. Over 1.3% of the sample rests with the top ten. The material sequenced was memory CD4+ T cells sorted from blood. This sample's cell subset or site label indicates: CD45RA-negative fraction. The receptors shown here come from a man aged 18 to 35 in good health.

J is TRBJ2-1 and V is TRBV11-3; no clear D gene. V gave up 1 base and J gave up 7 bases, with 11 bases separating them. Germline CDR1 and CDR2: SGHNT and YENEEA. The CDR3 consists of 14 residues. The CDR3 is CASSLVSSANEQFF. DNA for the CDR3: TGTGCCAGCAGCTTAGTGTCGTCAGCTAATGAGCAGTTCTTC.

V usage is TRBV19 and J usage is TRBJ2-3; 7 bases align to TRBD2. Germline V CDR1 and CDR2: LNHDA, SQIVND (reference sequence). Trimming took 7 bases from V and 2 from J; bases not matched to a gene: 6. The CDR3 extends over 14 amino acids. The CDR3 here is CASKASGPTDTQYF. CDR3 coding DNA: TGTGCCAGTAAGGCTAGCGGCCCCACAGATACGCAGTATTTT.

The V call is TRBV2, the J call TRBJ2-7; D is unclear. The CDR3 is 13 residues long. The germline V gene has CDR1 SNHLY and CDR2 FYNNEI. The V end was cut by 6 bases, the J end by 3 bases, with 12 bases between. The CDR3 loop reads CASSEWGNYEQYF. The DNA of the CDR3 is TGTGCCAGCAGCGAATGGGGAAACTACGAGCAGTACTTC. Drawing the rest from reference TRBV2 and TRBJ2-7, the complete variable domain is EPEVTQTPSHQVTQMGQEVILRCVPISNHLYFYWYRQILGQKVEFLVSFYNNEISEKSEIFDDQFSVERPDGSNFTLKIRSTKLEDSAMYFCASSEWGNYEQYFGPGTRLTVT.

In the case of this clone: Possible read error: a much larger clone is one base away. The DNA of the CDR3 is TGTGCCAGCAGCTTGGGATTACAAGGGACCCAGTACTTC. Residues: CASSLGLQGTQYF. The V gene is TRBV5-4, the J gene TRBJ2-5, with unresolved D. CDR3 length: 13 residues. Germline V CDR1 and CDR2: SGHNT, YYREEE (reference sequence).

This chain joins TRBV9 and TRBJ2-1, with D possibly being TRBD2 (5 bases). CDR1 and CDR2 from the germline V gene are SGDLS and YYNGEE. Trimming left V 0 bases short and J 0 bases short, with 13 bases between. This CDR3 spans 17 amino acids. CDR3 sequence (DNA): TGTGCCAGCAGCGTAGATCCTAGCACAAGCTCCTACAATGAGCAGTTCTTC. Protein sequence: CASSVDPSTSSYNEQFF.

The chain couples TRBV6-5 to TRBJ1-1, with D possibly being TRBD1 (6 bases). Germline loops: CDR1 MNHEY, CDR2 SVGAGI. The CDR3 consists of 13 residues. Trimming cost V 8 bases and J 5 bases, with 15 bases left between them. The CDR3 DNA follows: TGTGCCAGCGGGGGCGCACGAGGTACTGAAGCTTTCTTT. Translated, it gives CASGGARGTEAFF.

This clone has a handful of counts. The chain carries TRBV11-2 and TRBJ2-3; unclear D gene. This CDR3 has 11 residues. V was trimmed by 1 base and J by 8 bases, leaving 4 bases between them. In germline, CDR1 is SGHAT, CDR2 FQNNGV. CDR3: CASSLGGTQYF. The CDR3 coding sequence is TGTGCCAGCAGCTTAGGAGGTACGCAGTATTTT.

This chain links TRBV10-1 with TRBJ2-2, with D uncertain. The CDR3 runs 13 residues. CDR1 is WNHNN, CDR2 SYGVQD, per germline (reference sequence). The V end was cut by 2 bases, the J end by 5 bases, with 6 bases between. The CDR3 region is CASSERITGELFF. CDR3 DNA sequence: TGCGCCAGCAGTGAGAGAATTACCGGGGAGCTGTTTTTT.

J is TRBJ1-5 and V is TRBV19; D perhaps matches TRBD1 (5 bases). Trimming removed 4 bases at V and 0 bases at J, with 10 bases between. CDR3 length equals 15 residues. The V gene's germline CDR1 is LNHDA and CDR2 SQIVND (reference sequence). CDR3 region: CASSRAGYSNQPQHF. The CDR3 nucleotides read TGTGCCAGTAGTAGGGCAGGGTATAGCAATCAGCCCCAGCATTTT.

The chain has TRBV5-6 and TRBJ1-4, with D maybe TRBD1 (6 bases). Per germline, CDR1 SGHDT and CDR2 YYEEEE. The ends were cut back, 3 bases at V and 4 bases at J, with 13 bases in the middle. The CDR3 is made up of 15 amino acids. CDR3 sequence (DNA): TGTGCCAGCAGCTATGTCGGACAGAGTAATGAAAAACTGTTTTTT. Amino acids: CASSYVGQSNEKLFF.

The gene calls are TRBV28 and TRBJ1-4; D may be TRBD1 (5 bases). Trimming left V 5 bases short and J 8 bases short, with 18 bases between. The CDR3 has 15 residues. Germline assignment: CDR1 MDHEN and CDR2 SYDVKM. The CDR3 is CASSPPGPSGEKLFF. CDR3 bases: TGTGCCAGCAGTCCGCCGGGACCGTCGGGGGAAAAACTGTTTTTT.

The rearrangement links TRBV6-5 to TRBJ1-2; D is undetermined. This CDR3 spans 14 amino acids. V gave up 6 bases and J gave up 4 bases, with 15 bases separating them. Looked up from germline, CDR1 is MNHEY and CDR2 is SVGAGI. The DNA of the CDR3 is TGTGCCAGCAGGGGTAATGGGCCGAGCTATGGCTACACCTTC. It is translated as CASRGNGPSYGYTF.

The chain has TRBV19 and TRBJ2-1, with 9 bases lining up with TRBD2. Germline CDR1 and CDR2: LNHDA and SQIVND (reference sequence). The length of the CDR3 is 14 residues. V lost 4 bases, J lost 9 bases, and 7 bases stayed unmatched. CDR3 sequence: CASSTTSGSGEQFF. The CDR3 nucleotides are TGTGCCAGTAGTACCACTAGCGGGTCGGGTGAGCAGTTCTTC.

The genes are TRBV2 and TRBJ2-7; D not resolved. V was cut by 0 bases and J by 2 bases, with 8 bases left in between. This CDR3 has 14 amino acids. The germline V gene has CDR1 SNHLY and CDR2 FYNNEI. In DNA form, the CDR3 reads TGTGCCAGCAGTGAAGCGGGTAGCCCCTACGAGCAGTACTTC. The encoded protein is CASSEAGSPYEQYF.